The rows below give T cell receptor beta chains drawn from one sample of a study of blood T cell repertoires in COVID-19. This table comes from immunoSEQ multiplex PCR, and its TCRdb copy is limited to in-frame clones, with some not included. The sample yields 85,000 to 130,000 clones, 70% to 80% seen once. The sample comprised peripheral blood. These receptors were obtained from an elderly man with COVID-19, enrolled during active disease. CDR3s include the opening cysteine and the closing phenylalanine or tryptophan. A row's size may be missing; if present it is once, few, many or a size class.

>TRBV3-1/TRBV3-2|TRBJ1-5|.
CASSQGAANQPQHF
>TRBV10-3|TRBJ1-1|few
CAISEFPTGQKNTEAFF
>TRBV7-8|TRBJ2-1|.
CASLQWTSGNNEQFF
>TRBV28|TRBJ1-2|.
CASSRGPINGYTF
>TRBV6-6|TRBJ2-7|.
CASYGTSGFYEQYF
>TRBV28|TRBJ1-4|.
CASSIPGQGGKLFF
>TRBV11-2|TRBJ1-1|once
CASSPSVDSFLAFF
>TRBV18|TRBJ2-5|.
CASSLGYQETQYF
>TRBV5-1|TRBJ1-4|.
CASRGQGREKLFF
>TRBV27|TRBJ2-2|.
CASSKDYRGLQLTGELFF
>TRBV6-5|TRBJ1-3|few
CASRPRTGENTIYF
>TRBV4-2|TRBJ2-2|.
CASSQPNSDRGELFF
>TRBV6-5|TRBJ1-4|.
CASSYTGTVGEKLFF
>TRBV5-4|TRBJ2-7|.
CASSLDWSGEQYF
>TRBV12-3/TRBV12-4|TRBJ1-2|.
CASRDQGAGYTF
>TRBV27|TRBJ2-1|.
CASSSRTSGGIHEQFF
>TRBV29-1|TRBJ1-2|.
CSVEEFRTGAYGYTF
>TRBV7-2|TRBJ1-2|.
CASSLVPPGQGLIYGYTF
>TRBV29-1|TRBJ1-6|.
CSVGRDRGLSPLHF
>TRBV5-1|TRBJ1-1|.
CASSYYGGSRAEAFF
>TRBV6-6|TRBJ2-3|.
CASSLDWDTQYF
>TRBV11-1|TRBJ2-5|.
CASSLGGLLRETQYF
>TRBV29-1|TRBJ2-3|.
CSVGTSGREDTQYF
>TRBV28|TRBJ2-7|.
CASSRPTGTSYEQYF
>TRBV27|TRBJ2-7|.
CASSSGQGRPYEQYF
>TRBV7-3|TRBJ2-1|once
CASSLTAYNEQFF
>TRBV3-1/TRBV3-2|TRBJ2-6|.
CASSQSSSGANVLTF
>TRBV12-3/TRBV12-4|TRBJ2-7|.
CASRRTGVHEQYF
>TRBV19|TRBJ1-5|once
CASSPRGHRNQPQHF
>TRBV7-3|TRBJ1-2|.
CASSPTASLNYGYTF
>TRBV13|TRBJ2-7|.
CASSQAGTRTYEQYF
>TRBV6-1|TRBJ1-1|once
CASSDVQGIPEAFF
>TRBV9|TRBJ2-2|.
CASGPTPRAGELFF
>TRBV5-6|TRBJ2-7|few
CASSLDDSPSYEQYF
>TRBV19|TRBJ1-2|.
CASSAPGTGVSYGYTF
>TRBV7-2|TRBJ2-1|few
CASSLAGGNYGYNEQFF
>TRBV28|TRBJ2-1|.
CASSLQGDEQFF